This passage covers 9 T cell receptor beta chains from one sample sequenced in a study of T-cell reconstitution after alpha-beta-depleted transplantation in children. Preparation of the TCRbeta library used unique molecular identifiers. Via MiXCR, TCRdb re-called the PCR reads, giving one row per CDR3 protein. The sample lists about 580,000 distinct CDR3 sequences, 20% to 25% occurring once. Sample: PBMCs, mostly from graft donor cells, taken 360 days after TCRalphabeta/CD19-depleted stem cell transplant. Receptors were obtained from a boy under two years old who had a stem cell transplant for acute myeloid leukemia, so the T cells may come from the graft donor.

This clonotype was detected many times. This sequence joins TRBV12-3 or TRBV12-4 and TRBJ2-1, with a tentative D call TRBD2 (5 bases). The CDR3 is 13 amino acids. V lost 5 bases, J lost 5 bases, and 10 bases lay in between. The DNA for the CDR3 is TGTGCCAGCAGTGGTAGGGAGCACAATGAGCAGTTCTTC. Its translation: CASSGREHNEQFF.

This clonotype was observed many times. The chain uses TRBV27 and TRBJ2-7; 7 nucleotides align to TRBD2. CDR3 length: 15 amino acids. The germline CDR1 and CDR2 sequences are MNHEY and SMNVEV (reference sequence). The trim removed 4 bases at V and 2 bases at J, leaving 8 bases unmatched. CDR3 loop: CASSSLGGGAYEQYF. The CDR3 nucleotides are TGTGCCAGCAGTTCCCTGGGCGGGGGTGCCTACGAGCAGTACTTC.

This clonotype was counted at least ten times. The chain carries TRBV20-1 and TRBJ2-7; D gene ambiguous. V lost 4 bases to trimming and J lost 3 bases, with 7 bases between them. Germline V lookup: CDR1 DFQATT, CDR2 SNEGSKA (reference sequence). This CDR3 spans 11 amino acids. CDR3 residues: CSATRRYEQYV. The CDR3 DNA reads as TGCAGTGCTACGAGACGCTACGAGCAGTACGTC.

This clonotype was observed a handful of times. This chain joins TRBV12-3 or TRBV12-4 and TRBJ2-1; 7 nucleotides match TRBD2. The CDR3 loop spans 19 amino acids. V gave up 5 bases and J gave up 0 bases; unmatched junction bases: 16. CDR3 protein: CASSTILAAPTYSYNEQFF. The CDR3, as DNA: TGTGCCAGCAGTACCATCCTAGCGGCGCCCACCTACTCCTACAATGAGCAGTTCTTC.

This clonotype was counted a few times. V gene TRBV20-1 combines with J gene TRBJ1-5; D unclear. CDR1 and CDR2 from the germline V gene are DFQATT and SNEGSKA (reference sequence). The CDR3 spans 15 residues. V was trimmed by 6 bases and J by 2 bases, leaving 17 bases between them. CDR3 coding DNA: TGCAGTGCCCGGTCGAATGGGCGCGGCAATCAGCCCCAGCATTTT. This translates into CSARSNGRGNQPQHF.

The V and J genes are TRBV5-1 and TRBJ1-1; D not resolved. The CDR3 runs to 12 residues. V gave up 6 bases and J gave up 1 base, with 7 bases separating them. Germline V gives CDR1 SGHRS, CDR2 YFSETQ. Written as DNA, the CDR3 is TGCGCCAGCAACGCAGGGAACACTGAAGCTTTCTTT. Translation: CASNAGNTEAFF.

This clonotype was seen at least ten times. The V and J genes are TRBV24-1 and TRBJ2-2; D ambiguous. V was trimmed by 3 bases and J by 3 bases, leaving 7 bases between them. The CDR3 totals 14 residues. The germline V gene encodes CDR1 KGHDR and CDR2 SFDVKD. The CDR3 region has the DNA TGTGCCACCAGTGATCTGTTTGACACCGGGGAGCTGTTTTTT. Amino acid sequence: CATSDLFDTGELFF.

This clonotype has ten or more counts. The V and J genes are TRBV20-1 and TRBJ2-5; the match to TRBD2 covers 12 bases. V was clipped by 3 bases and J by 2 bases; unmatched bases: 10. The CDR3 has 17 amino acids. The germline V gene has CDR1 DFQATT and CDR2 SNEGSKA (reference sequence). CDR3 bases: TGCAGTGCTAGGGATTTCCTAGCGGGGGGGCTGCAAGAGACCCAGTACTTC. Translation gives CSARDFLAGGLQETQYF.

This clonotype appeared a few times. This chain connects TRBV12-3 or TRBV12-4 to TRBJ1-6, with 7 bases that match TRBD1. This CDR3 has 18 amino acids. Germline trimming cut 0 bases from V and 0 bases from J; bases unmatched to any gene: 5. The CDR3, as DNA: TGTGCCAGCAGTTTAGCGGGACAGCGCCGCTCCTATAATTCACCCCTCCACTTT. This sequence encodes CASSLAGQRRSYNSPLHF.